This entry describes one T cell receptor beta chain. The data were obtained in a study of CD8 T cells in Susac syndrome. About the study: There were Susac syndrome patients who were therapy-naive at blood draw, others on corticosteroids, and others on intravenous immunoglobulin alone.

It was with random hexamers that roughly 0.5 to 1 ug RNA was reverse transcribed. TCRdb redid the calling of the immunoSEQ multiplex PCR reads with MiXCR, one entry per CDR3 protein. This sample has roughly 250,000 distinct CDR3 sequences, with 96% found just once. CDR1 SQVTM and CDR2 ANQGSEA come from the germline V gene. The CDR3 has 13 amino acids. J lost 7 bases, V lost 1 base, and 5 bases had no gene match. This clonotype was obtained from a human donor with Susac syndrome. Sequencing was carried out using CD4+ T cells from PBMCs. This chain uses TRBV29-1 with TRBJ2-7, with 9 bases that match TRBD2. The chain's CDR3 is CSVEGGRGREQYF. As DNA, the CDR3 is TGCAGCGTTGAAGGCGGGAGGGGTAGGGAGCAGTACTTC.